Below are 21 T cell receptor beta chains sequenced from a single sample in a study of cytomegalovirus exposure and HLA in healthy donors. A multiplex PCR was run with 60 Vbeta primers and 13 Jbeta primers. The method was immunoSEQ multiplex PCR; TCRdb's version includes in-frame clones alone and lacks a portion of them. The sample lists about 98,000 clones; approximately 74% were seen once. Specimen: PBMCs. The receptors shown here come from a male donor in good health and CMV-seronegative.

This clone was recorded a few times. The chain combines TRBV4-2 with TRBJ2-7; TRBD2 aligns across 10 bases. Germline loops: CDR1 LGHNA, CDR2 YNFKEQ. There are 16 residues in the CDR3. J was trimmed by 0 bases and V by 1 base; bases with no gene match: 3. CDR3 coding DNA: TGTGCCAGCAGCCAAGCCGCTAGCGGGGGCTCCTACGAGCAGTACTTC. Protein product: CASSQAASGGSYEQYF.

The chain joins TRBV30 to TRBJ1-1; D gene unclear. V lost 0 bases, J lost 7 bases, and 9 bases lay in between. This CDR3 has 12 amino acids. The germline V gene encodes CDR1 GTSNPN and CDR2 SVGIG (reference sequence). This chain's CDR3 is CAWSVRQNEAFF. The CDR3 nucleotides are TGTGCCTGGAGTGTACGCCAGAATGAAGCTTTCTTT.

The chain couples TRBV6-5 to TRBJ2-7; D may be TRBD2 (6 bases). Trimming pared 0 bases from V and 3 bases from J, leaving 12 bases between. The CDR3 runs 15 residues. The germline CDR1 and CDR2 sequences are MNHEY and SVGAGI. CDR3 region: CASSYSGGDVYEQYF. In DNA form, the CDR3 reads TGTGCCAGCAGTTACTCTGGAGGGGACGTCTACGAGCAGTACTTC.

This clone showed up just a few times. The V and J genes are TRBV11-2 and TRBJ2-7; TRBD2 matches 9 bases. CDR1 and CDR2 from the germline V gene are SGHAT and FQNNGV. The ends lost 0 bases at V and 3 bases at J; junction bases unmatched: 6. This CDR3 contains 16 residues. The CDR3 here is CASSLDVAGADYEQYF. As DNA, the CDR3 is TGTGCCAGCAGCTTAGACGTAGCGGGAGCGGACTACGAGCAGTACTTC.

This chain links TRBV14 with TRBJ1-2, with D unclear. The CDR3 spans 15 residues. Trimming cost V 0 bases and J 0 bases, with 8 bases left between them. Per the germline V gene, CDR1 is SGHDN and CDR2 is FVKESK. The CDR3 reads CASSQDWPTNYGYTF. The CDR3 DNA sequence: TGTGCCAGCAGCCAAGATTGGCCGACTAACTATGGCTACACCTTC. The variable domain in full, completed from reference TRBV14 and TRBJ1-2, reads EAGVTQFPSHSVIEKGQTVTLRCDPISGHDNLYWYRRVMGKEIKFLLHFVKESKQDESGMPNNRFLAERTGGTYSTLKVQPAELEDSGVYFCASSQDWPTNYGYTFGSGTRLTVV.

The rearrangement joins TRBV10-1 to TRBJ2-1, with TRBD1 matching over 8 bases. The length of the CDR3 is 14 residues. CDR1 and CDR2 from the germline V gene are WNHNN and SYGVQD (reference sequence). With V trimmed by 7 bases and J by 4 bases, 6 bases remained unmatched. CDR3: CASTGDRPYNEQFF. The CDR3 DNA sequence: TGCGCCAGCACCGGGGACAGGCCATACAATGAGCAGTTCTTC.

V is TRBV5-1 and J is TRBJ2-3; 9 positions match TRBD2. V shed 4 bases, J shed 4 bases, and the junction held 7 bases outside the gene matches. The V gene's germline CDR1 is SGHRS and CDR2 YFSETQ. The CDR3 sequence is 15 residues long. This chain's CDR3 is CASSISGSSSDTQYF. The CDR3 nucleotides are TGCGCCAGCAGCATTAGCGGGAGCTCCTCAGATACGCAGTATTTT.

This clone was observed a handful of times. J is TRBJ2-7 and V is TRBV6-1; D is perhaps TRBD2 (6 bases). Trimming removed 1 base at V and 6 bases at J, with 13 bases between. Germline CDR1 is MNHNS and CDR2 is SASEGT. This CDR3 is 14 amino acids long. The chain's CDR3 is CASSEGVSGSEQYF. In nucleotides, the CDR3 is TGTGCCAGCAGTGAAGGCGTTTCCGGGAGCGAGCAGTACTTC.

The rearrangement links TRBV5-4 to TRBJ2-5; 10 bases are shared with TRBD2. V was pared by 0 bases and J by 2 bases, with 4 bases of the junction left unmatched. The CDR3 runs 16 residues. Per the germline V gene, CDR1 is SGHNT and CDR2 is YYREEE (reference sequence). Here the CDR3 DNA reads TGTGCCAGCAGCTTGGGACGGACTAGCGGTCAAGAGACCCAGTACTTC. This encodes CASSLGRTSGQETQYF.

CDR3 region: CASARGDRGRYTF. CDR3 DNA sequence: TGTGCCAGCGCCCGCGGGGACAGGGGGCGTTACACCTTC. The chain uses TRBV6-5 and TRBJ1-2, with 12 bases aligning to TRBD1. This CDR3 region has 13 residues. In germline, CDR1 is MNHEY, CDR2 SVGAGI. With 8 bases clipped from V and 11 bases from J, the junction kept 9 bases outside the gene matches.

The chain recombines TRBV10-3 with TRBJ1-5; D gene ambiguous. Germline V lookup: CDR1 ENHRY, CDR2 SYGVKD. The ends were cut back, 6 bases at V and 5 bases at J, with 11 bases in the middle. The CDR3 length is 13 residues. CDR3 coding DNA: TGTGCCATCAGAAGAGGCCGAGATCAGCCCCAGCATTTT. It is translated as CAIRRGRDQPQHF.

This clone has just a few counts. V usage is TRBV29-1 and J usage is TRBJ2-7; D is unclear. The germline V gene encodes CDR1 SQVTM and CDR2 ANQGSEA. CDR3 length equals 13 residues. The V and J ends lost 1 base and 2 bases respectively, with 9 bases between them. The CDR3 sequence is CSVEAPVTYEQYF. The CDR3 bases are TGCAGCGTTGAAGCTCCAGTCACCTACGAGCAGTACTTC.

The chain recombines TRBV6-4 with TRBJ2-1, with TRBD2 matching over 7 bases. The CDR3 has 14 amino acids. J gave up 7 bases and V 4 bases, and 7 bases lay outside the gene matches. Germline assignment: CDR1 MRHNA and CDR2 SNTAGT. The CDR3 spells CASSVTGGTNEQFF. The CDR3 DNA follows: TGTGCCAGCAGTGTGACCGGGGGGACTAATGAGCAGTTCTTC.

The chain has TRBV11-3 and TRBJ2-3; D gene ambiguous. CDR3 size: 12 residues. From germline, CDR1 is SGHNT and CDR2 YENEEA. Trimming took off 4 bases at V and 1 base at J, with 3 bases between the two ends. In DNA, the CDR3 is TGTGCCAGCAGCTCAGGCACAGATACGCAGTATTTT. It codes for CASSSGTDTQYF.

This CDR3 is CASSPISGGSSYNSPLHF. As DNA, the CDR3 is TGTGCCAGCTCACCAATATCAGGGGGGAGCTCCTATAATTCACCCCTCCACTTT. The chain recombines TRBV18 with TRBJ1-6; 7 positions match TRBD1. The junction had 7 bases not matched to a gene; V was cut back by 2 bases and J by 0 bases. The CDR3 loop spans 18 amino acids. Germline-derived CDR1 and CDR2 are KGHSH and LQKENI.

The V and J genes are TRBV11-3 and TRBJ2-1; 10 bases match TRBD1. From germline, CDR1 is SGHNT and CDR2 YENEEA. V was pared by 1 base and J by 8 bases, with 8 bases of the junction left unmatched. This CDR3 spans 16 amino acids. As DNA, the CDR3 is TGTGCCAGCAGCTTAGGGTCGGGACAGGGGTTTGATGAGCAGTTCTTC. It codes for CASSLGSGQGFDEQFF.

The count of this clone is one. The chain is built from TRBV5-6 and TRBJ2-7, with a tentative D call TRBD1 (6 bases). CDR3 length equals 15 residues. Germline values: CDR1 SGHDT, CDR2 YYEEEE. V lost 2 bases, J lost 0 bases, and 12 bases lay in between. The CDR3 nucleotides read TGTGCCAGCAGCTTATTGGGGGACAACTCCTACGAGCAGTACTTC. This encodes CASSLLGDNSYEQYF. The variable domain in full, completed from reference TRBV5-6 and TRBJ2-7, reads DAGVTQSPTHLIKTRGQQVTLRCSPKSGHDTVSWYQQALGQGPQFIFQYYEEEERQRGNFPDRFSGHQFPNYSSELNVNALLLGDSALYLCASSLLGDNSYEQYFGPGTRLTVT.

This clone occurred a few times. CDR3: CASSPDKGKGNQPQHF. CDR3 DNA: TGTGCCAGCAGCCCGGACAAGGGGAAGGGCAATCAGCCCCAGCATTTT. This chain connects TRBV6-6 to TRBJ1-5, with a possible D match to TRBD1 (5 bases). Germline V CDR1 and CDR2: MNHNY, SVGAGI (reference sequence). The CDR3 runs 16 residues. V lost 6 bases to trimming and J lost 2 bases, with 17 bases between them.

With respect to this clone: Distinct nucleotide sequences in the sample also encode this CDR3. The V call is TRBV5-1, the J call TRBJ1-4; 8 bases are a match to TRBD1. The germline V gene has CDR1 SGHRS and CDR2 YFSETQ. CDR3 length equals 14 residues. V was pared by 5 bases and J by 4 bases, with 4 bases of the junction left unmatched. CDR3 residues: CASSLGQDNEKLFF. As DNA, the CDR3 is TGCGCCAGCAGTCTGGGACAGGATAATGAAAAACTGTTTTTT.

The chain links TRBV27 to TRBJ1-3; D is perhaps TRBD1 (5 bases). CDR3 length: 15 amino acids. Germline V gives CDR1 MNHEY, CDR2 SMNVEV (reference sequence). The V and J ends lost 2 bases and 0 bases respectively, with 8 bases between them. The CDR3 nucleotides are TGTGCCAGCAGTTTACAGGGCCTCTCTGGAAACACCATATATTTT. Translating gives CASSLQGLSGNTIYF.

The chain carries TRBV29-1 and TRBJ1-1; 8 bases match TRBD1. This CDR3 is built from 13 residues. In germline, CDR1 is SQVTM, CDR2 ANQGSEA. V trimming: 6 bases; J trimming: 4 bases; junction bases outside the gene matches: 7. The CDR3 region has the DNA TGCAGCGTCGGACAGGGCGGCGGCACTGAAGCTTTCTTT. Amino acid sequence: CSVGQGGGTEAFF.